This TCR beta chain was sequenced during a study of T cell repertoires in aging, cancer and after chemotherapy. TRB rearrangements spanning V, D and J were amplified using mixed TRB-A/B primers. TCRdb re-analysed the multiplex PCR reads in MiXCR, keeping a single row per CDR3 protein. The sample shows about 8,000 distinct CDR3 sequences, more than 50% of them seen only once. Peripheral blood genomic DNA, not sorted cells or RNA, was the template. Sequencing was done on a sample of blood. The sequence was collected from a human donor in good health.

The CDR3 reads CASSKGGAGITEAFF. The CDR3 bases are TGTGCCAGCAGCAAAGGGGGCGCGGGGATCACTGAAGCTTTCTTT. This chain joins TRBV27 and TRBJ1-1; 7 positions match TRBD1. This CDR3 is 15 amino acids long. The germline V gene has CDR1 MNHEY and CDR2 SMNVEV (reference sequence). Unmatched junction bases numbered 11, after V lost 6 bases and J lost 4 bases.